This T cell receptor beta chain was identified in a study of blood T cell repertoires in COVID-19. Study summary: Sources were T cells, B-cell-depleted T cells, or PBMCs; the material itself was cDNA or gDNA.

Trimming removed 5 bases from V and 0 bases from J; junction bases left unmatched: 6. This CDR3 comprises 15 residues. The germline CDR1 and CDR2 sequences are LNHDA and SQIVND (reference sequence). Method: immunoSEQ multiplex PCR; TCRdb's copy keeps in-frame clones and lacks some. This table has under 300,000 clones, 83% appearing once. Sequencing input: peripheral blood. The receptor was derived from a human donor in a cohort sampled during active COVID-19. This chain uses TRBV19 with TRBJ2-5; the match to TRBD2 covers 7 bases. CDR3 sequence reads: CASSSIAGYQETQYF. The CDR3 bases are TGTGCCAGTAGTTCTATAGCGGGCTACCAAGAGACCCAGTACTTC.